The clone carrying this TCR beta chain was seen many times. TCRdb itself ran the 5' RACE reads through MiXCR, one entry per CDR3 protein. The sample yields 86,000 or so distinct CDR3 sequences, more than 5% seen once. The sample originates from a study of early T cells in non-severe SARS-CoV-2 infection. Whole-study context: Sequenced bulk RNA came from whole blood that was unsorted, and chains were unpaired.

The CDR3 totals 18 residues. Losses at the gene ends were 0 bases for V and 2 bases for J; bases not matched to a gene: 6. Per the germline V gene, CDR1 is LGHDT and CDR2 is YNNKEL (reference sequence). What was sequenced was whole blood. The receptor's source is an adult who was a healthcare worker with PCR-confirmed SARS-CoV-2 infection or an uninfected control (not recorded which). This chain joins TRBV3-1 and TRBJ2-1; TRBD2 matches 11 bases. The CDR3, as DNA: TGTGCCAGCAGCCAAGATTGGACTAGCGGGTACCCCTACAATGAGCAGTTCTTC. This gives the protein CASSQDWTSGYPYNEQFF.